The T cell receptor beta chain described here comes from a study of blood T cell repertoires in COVID-19. Overall study: Nucleic acid was either cDNA or gDNA, and it came from T cells, B-cell-depleted T cells, or PBMCs.

The CDR3 contains 14 residues. V gave up 9 bases and J gave up 3 bases, with 14 bases separating them. Germline V gene lookup returns CDR1 MNHEY and CDR2 SVGAGI. The authors' processing: Nucleated cell number was recorded as an estimate derived from reference gene primer amplification. Libraries were prepared by immunoSEQ multiplex PCR; TCRdb keeps only in-frame clonotypes and omits some of them. The D gene and trimming were derived from the DNA, and the V and J assignments and clone size from that table. The sample lists around 700,000 clones, about 87% occurring once. Sequences were obtained from peripheral blood. The gene calls are TRBV6-5 and TRBJ1-4; no clear D gene. This sequence originates from a woman under 30 with acute or convalescent COVID-19. CDR3 sequence: CASKETVANEKLFF. The CDR3 nucleotides read TGTGCCAGTAAAGAAACAGTTGCTAATGAAAAACTGTTTTTT.